The 8 T cell receptor beta chains listed next were all sequenced from one sample in a study of control samples from healthy donors and cancer patients. TCRdb's copy holds only in-frame clones and misses some; the assay was immunoSEQ multiplex PCR. The table includes about 85,000 clones, roughly 91% detected once. Input material: blood. The receptors here all came from a woman aged 55 to 70 in good health.

The V and J genes are TRBV5-1 and TRBJ1-6; a weak D match, TRBD1 (6 bases). The CDR3 extends over 14 amino acids. CDR1 and CDR2 from the germline V gene are SGHRS and YFSETQ. Trimming pared 2 bases from V and 8 bases from J, leaving 11 bases between. For the CDR3, the DNA is TGCGCCAGCAGCTTACAGGGTTCCGATTCACCCCTCCACTTT. It encodes CASSLQGSDSPLHF.

The gene calls are TRBV20-1 and TRBJ2-5; D is unresolved. V lost 2 bases and J 4 bases, leaving 5 bases between the germline ends. The CDR3 has 11 residues. Germline V lookup: CDR1 DFQATT, CDR2 SNEGSKA (reference sequence). DNA of the CDR3: TGCAGTGCTAGACCACTAGAGACCCAGTACTTC. Amino acids: CSARPLETQYF.

The gene calls are TRBV5-1 and TRBJ2-2; D is uncertain. In germline, CDR1 is SGHRS, CDR2 YFSETQ. This CDR3 has 12 amino acids. The V end was cut by 0 bases, the J end by 8 bases, with 5 bases between. CDR3 bases: TGCGCCAGCAGCTTGGTGGAAGGGGAGCTGTTTTTT. It is translated as CASSLVEGELFF.

The chain is built from TRBV5-5 and TRBJ1-2, with TRBD1 matching 8 bases. Germline V lookup: CDR1 SGHKS, CDR2 YYEKEE (reference sequence). The CDR3 length is 14 residues. The junction had 4 bases not matched to a gene; V was cut back by 4 bases and J by 2 bases. CDR3 sequence (DNA): TGTGCCAGCAGCCCAGGACAGGGAAACTATGGCTACACCTTC. Translation: CASSPGQGNYGYTF. The variable domain in full, with the rest retrieved from reference TRBV5-5 and TRBJ1-2, is DAGVTQSPTHLIKTRGQQVTLRCSPISGHKSVSWYQQVLGQGPQFIFQYYEKEERGRGNFPDRFSARQFPNYSSELNVNALLLGDSALYLCASSPGQGNYGYTFGSGTRLTVV.

The V call is TRBV18, the J call TRBJ1-2; 8 bases align to TRBD1. Trimming took 3 bases from V and 3 from J; bases not matched to a gene: 6. The CDR3 runs 15 residues. Germline CDR1 is KGHSH and CDR2 is LQKENI. This chain's CDR3 is CASSPSRGRDYGYTF. The CDR3 DNA sequence: TGTGCCAGCTCACCTTCCAGGGGGCGCGACTATGGCTACACCTTC.

This clone was recorded once. This chain joins TRBV5-1 and TRBJ2-5, with D hard to call. V was pared by 0 bases and J by 5 bases, with 14 bases between. The CDR3 contains 15 residues. The germline CDR1 and CDR2 sequences are SGHRS and YFSETQ. The CDR3 DNA follows: TGCGCCAGCAGCTTGGCAGGTGGGCCGTCGGAGACCCAGTACTTC. It specifies CASSLAGGPSETQYF.

This rearrangement joins TRBV18 to TRBJ2-2; 10 nucleotides align to TRBD1. V trimming: 6 bases; J trimming: 4 bases; junction bases outside the gene matches: 5. CDR1 is KGHSH and CDR2 is LQKENI in the germline V gene. The CDR3 is 15 residues long. The CDR3 nucleotides are TGTGCCAGCTCGGCCGGGACAGGGGTCACCGGGGAGCTGTTTTTT. It codes for CASSAGTGVTGELFF.

V is TRBV3-1 (or the pseudogene TRBV3-2) and J is TRBJ2-3; 7 bases line up with TRBD2. This CDR3 contains 16 residues. Germline loops: CDR1 LGHDT, CDR2 YNNKEL (reference sequence). J was trimmed by 2 bases and V by 4 bases; bases with no gene match: 9. In nucleotides, the CDR3 is TGTGCCAGCAGCCCGAGCGGGACCATTCACACAGATACGCAGTATTTT. Amino acids: CASSPSGTIHTDTQYF.